This is a list of T cell receptor beta chains from one sample in a study of cytomegalovirus exposure and HLA in healthy donors. Only in-frame clones appear in the TCRdb table, and some are missing; sequencing was by immunoSEQ multiplex PCR. This table has 95,000 to 100,000 clones, around 74% appearing once. The source material was PBMCs. These receptors were taken from a woman aged 40 to 55 in good health and CMV-seronegative. The CDR3 runs from the conserved cysteine through the conserved F or W. Fields, in order: clone size, D gene, J gene, V gene, CDR3 DNA, CDR3 protein. A D gene is named only where the DNA matches it firmly. The size entry is marked missing in some rows and otherwise reads once, few, many or a size class.

clone_size: -; d_call: TRBD2; j_call: TRBJ2-1; v_call: TRBV13; cdr3_nt: TGTGCCAGCAGCTCTAGCGGGAGACTAGTCGAACGGCAGTTCTTC; cdr3_aa: CASSSSGRLVERQFF
clone_size: -; d_call: -; j_call: TRBJ1-1; v_call: TRBV30; cdr3_nt: TGTGCCTGGACAGGGCGATCGGCGGAAGCTTTCTTT; cdr3_aa: CAWTGRSAEAFF
clone_size: few; d_call: TRBD2; j_call: TRBJ2-7; v_call: TRBV15; cdr3_nt: TGTGCCACCAGCGATAGCGGGGGCTCCTACGAGCAGTACTTC; cdr3_aa: CATSDSGGSYEQYF
clone_size: once; d_call: -; j_call: TRBJ1-5; v_call: TRBV10-3; cdr3_nt: TGTGCCATCAGTGAGTCCGGGACACCGAATCAGCCCCAGCATTTT; cdr3_aa: CAISESGTPNQPQHF
clone_size: few; d_call: TRBD2; j_call: TRBJ2-3; v_call: TRBV19; cdr3_nt: TGTGCCAGTAGTACGCCGGGACTAGCGGGGGGGCATACGCAGTATTTT; cdr3_aa: CASSTPGLAGGHTQYF
clone_size: -; d_call: -; j_call: TRBJ1-2; v_call: TRBV28; cdr3_nt: TGTGCCAGCAGCATAACAGGAATTAGAACGGGCTTCTATGGCTACACCTTC; cdr3_aa: CASSITGIRTGFYGYTF
clone_size: -; d_call: -; j_call: TRBJ2-7; v_call: TRBV27; cdr3_nt: TGTGCCAGCAGTTTACCACCTTGGCGCCAGGGGTACGAGCAGTACTTC; cdr3_aa: CASSLPPWRQGYEQYF
clone_size: -; d_call: TRBD2; j_call: TRBJ2-3; v_call: TRBV6-7; cdr3_nt: TGTGCCAGCAGTTACTCGACTAGCGTCCCGAGCACAGATACGCAGTATTTT; cdr3_aa: CASSYSTSVPSTDTQYF
clone_size: once; d_call: -; j_call: TRBJ2-6; v_call: TRBV5-1; cdr3_nt: TGCGCCAGCAGCCAGGGGCCAGCCACTACTGGGGCCAACGTCCTGACTTTC; cdr3_aa: CASSQGPATTGANVLTF
clone_size: few; d_call: -; j_call: TRBJ2-3; v_call: TRBV28; cdr3_nt: TGTGCCAGCAGTACAAGTCCAGATACGCAGTATTTT; cdr3_aa: CASSTSPDTQYF
clone_size: -; d_call: -; j_call: TRBJ2-3; v_call: TRBV5-1; cdr3_nt: TGCGCCAGCAGCTTGGAAGTAGCAGATACGCAGTATTTT; cdr3_aa: CASSLEVADTQYF
clone_size: -; d_call: -; j_call: TRBJ2-2; v_call: TRBV7-9; cdr3_nt: TGTTCCGGAACAGGGAACACCGGGGAGCTGTTTTTT; cdr3_aa: CSGTGNTGELFF
clone_size: -; d_call: -; j_call: TRBJ1-5; v_call: TRBV11-3; cdr3_nt: TGTGCCAGCAGCTTAGTAGGGACGGGTAGGGGGAATGGAGGCAATCAGCCCCAGCATTTT; cdr3_aa: CASSLVGTGRGNGGNQPQHF
clone_size: -; d_call: TRBD1; j_call: TRBJ1-6; v_call: TRBV11-3; cdr3_nt: TGTGCCAGCAGCTCCGACAGGGGTTCACCCCTCCACTTT; cdr3_aa: CASSSDRGSPLHF
clone_size: -; d_call: TRBD2; j_call: TRBJ2-1; v_call: TRBV5-1; cdr3_nt: TGCGCCAGCAGCCCAAGGACTAGCGGGGCCAATGAGCAGTTCTTC; cdr3_aa: CASSPRTSGANEQFF
clone_size: -; d_call: TRBD1; j_call: TRBJ2-1; v_call: TRBV2; cdr3_nt: TGTGCCAGCAGTGAGAAGGACAGGGACGGTGAGCAGTTCTTC; cdr3_aa: CASSEKDRDGEQFF
clone_size: few; d_call: TRBD1; j_call: TRBJ1-5; v_call: TRBV19; cdr3_nt: TGTGCCAGTAGTATAAGTCGAGACAGGGCACTCAATCAGCCCCAGCATTTT; cdr3_aa: CASSISRDRALNQPQHF
clone_size: -; d_call: TRBD2; j_call: TRBJ2-5; v_call: TRBV9; cdr3_nt: TGTGCCAGCAGCTGGACTAGCGGGGGGCGGGAGACCCAGTACTTC; cdr3_aa: CASSWTSGGRETQYF
clone_size: -; d_call: -; j_call: TRBJ2-2; v_call: TRBV7-8; cdr3_nt: TGTGCCAGCAGCTTAGGGAGTCGCACCGGGGAGCTGTTTTTT; cdr3_aa: CASSLGSRTGELFF
clone_size: -; d_call: TRBD1; j_call: TRBJ2-6; v_call: TRBV4-1; cdr3_nt: TGCGCCAGCAGTGAGACAGGGGGTGTAAGCTCTGGGGCCAACGTCCTGACTTTC; cdr3_aa: CASSETGGVSSGANVLTF
clone_size: -; d_call: -; j_call: TRBJ2-4; v_call: TRBV28; cdr3_nt: TGTGCCAGCAGGGAGGGTGCCTCAGCCAAAAACATTCAGTACTTC; cdr3_aa: CASREGASAKNIQYF
clone_size: -; d_call: TRBD1; j_call: TRBJ1-3; v_call: TRBV27; cdr3_nt: TGTGCCAGCAGTCGCCGGGGACAGCTCTCTGGAAACACCATATATTTT; cdr3_aa: CASSRRGQLSGNTIYF
clone_size: -; d_call: -; j_call: TRBJ2-3; v_call: TRBV6-5; cdr3_nt: TGTGCCAGCAGCTACGGGGACTCTAGCACAGATACGCAGTATTTT; cdr3_aa: CASSYGDSSTDTQYF
clone_size: -; d_call: TRBD2; j_call: TRBJ2-4; v_call: TRBV28; cdr3_nt: TGTGCCAGCAGTAGGGGACTAGCGGGCCGAGCCAAAAACATTCAGTACTTC; cdr3_aa: CASSRGLAGRAKNIQYF
clone_size: -; d_call: -; j_call: TRBJ2-7; v_call: TRBV7-2; cdr3_nt: TGTGCCAGCCGAAAGGGCAGGGCAACCTACGAGCAGTACTTC; cdr3_aa: CASRKGRATYEQYF
clone_size: few; d_call: -; j_call: TRBJ1-4; v_call: TRBV25-1; cdr3_nt: TGTGCCAGCAGTGTGGGGCAGAAACTGTTTTTT; cdr3_aa: CASSVGQKLFF
clone_size: once; d_call: -; j_call: TRBJ1-2; v_call: TRBV14; cdr3_nt: TGTGCCAGCAGACCAACCGGGACAAATGGCTACACCTTC; cdr3_aa: CASRPTGTNGYTF
clone_size: once; d_call: TRBD1; j_call: TRBJ1-3; v_call: TRBV19; cdr3_nt: TGTGCCAGTGCGTGGGGGACAGACTCTGGAAACACCATATATTTT; cdr3_aa: CASAWGTDSGNTIYF
clone_size: -; d_call: -; j_call: TRBJ2-1; v_call: TRBV27; cdr3_nt: TGTGCCAGCAGTTTAGACCCCAGCGGCCTGATTTACAATGAGCAGTTCTTC; cdr3_aa: CASSLDPSGLIYNEQFF
clone_size: -; d_call: -; j_call: TRBJ1-5; v_call: TRBV7-9; cdr3_nt: TGTGCCAGCAGCGGGGACACGGGCAATCAGCCCCAGCATTTT; cdr3_aa: CASSGDTGNQPQHF
clone_size: -; d_call: -; j_call: TRBJ1-3; v_call: TRBV30; cdr3_nt: TGTGCCTGGAGCACGGGGGGGGGAAACACCATATATTTT; cdr3_aa: CAWSTGGGNTIYF
clone_size: few; d_call: TRBD2; j_call: TRBJ2-3; v_call: TRBV28; cdr3_nt: TGTGCCAGCAGTTTACCGGCGACTAGCGGGATACAGGGTACGCAGTATTTT; cdr3_aa: CASSLPATSGIQGTQYF
clone_size: -; d_call: TRBD2; j_call: TRBJ2-3; v_call: TRBV9; cdr3_nt: TGTGCCAGCAGCGGGGGACTAGCGGGAGGAACAGATACGCAGTATTTT; cdr3_aa: CASSGGLAGGTDTQYF
clone_size: -; d_call: TRBD2; j_call: TRBJ2-1; v_call: TRBV7-3; cdr3_nt: TGTGCCAGCAGCTTAATGGTAGCGGGTATGGGTGAGCAGTTCTTC; cdr3_aa: CASSLMVAGMGEQFF
clone_size: -; d_call: TRBD1; j_call: TRBJ2-7; v_call: TRBV7-6; cdr3_nt: TGTGCCAGCAGCCGTAGGACAGGAAACGAGCAGTACTTC; cdr3_aa: CASSRRTGNEQYF
clone_size: -; d_call: -; j_call: TRBJ2-4; v_call: TRBV15; cdr3_nt: TGTGCCACCAGCAGGGACAGACTAGCCAAAAACATTCAGTACTTC; cdr3_aa: CATSRDRLAKNIQYF
clone_size: -; d_call: TRBD1; j_call: TRBJ1-1; v_call: TRBV29-1; cdr3_nt: TGCAGCGTTGCGGCAGGGGGAAACACTGAAGCTTTCTTT; cdr3_aa: CSVAAGGNTEAFF
clone_size: -; d_call: TRBD2; j_call: TRBJ2-1; v_call: TRBV25-1; cdr3_nt: TGTGCCAGCAGCCCACCGGGACTAGGTTCCTACAATGAGCAGTTCTTC; cdr3_aa: CASSPPGLGSYNEQFF
clone_size: once; d_call: -; j_call: TRBJ1-2; v_call: TRBV9; cdr3_nt: TGTGCCATCCCCTTTATCCTCGGGAACTATGGCTACACCTTC; cdr3_aa: CAIPFILGNYGYTF
clone_size: -; d_call: TRBD2; j_call: TRBJ2-6; v_call: TRBV10-3; cdr3_nt: TGTGCCATCAGACCCTTACTAGCGGGGGAGAGCTCTGGGGCCAACGTCCTGACTTTC; cdr3_aa: CAIRPLLAGESSGANVLTF
clone_size: -; d_call: TRBD1; j_call: TRBJ2-3; v_call: TRBV19; cdr3_nt: TGTGCCAGCAGGGACAGGGGCACAGATACGCAGTATTTT; cdr3_aa: CASRDRGTDTQYF
clone_size: -; d_call: -; j_call: TRBJ2-4; v_call: TRBV7-2; cdr3_nt: TGTGCCAGCAGCTTAGGACAGACCAAAAACATTCAGTACTTC; cdr3_aa: CASSLGQTKNIQYF
clone_size: few; d_call: TRBD1; j_call: TRBJ2-7; v_call: TRBV4-2; cdr3_nt: TGTGCCAGCAGCCAAGATGGCGGGCAGGGGGTCTACGAGCAGTACTTC; cdr3_aa: CASSQDGGQGVYEQYF
clone_size: few; d_call: TRBD1; j_call: TRBJ2-7; v_call: TRBV6-1; cdr3_nt: TGTGCCAGCAGTGTCTTCAGGGGGCCCTACGAGCAGTACTTC; cdr3_aa: CASSVFRGPYEQYF
clone_size: -; d_call: TRBD2; j_call: TRBJ2-1; v_call: TRBV9; cdr3_nt: TGTGCCAGCAGCGTAGCGGGAGGGCCGCAAGGTGAGCAGTTCTTC; cdr3_aa: CASSVAGGPQGEQFF
clone_size: once; d_call: -; j_call: TRBJ2-3; v_call: TRBV7-9; cdr3_nt: TGTGCCAGCAGTCTAGACAGCACAGATACGCAGTATTTT; cdr3_aa: CASSLDSTDTQYF
clone_size: -; d_call: -; j_call: TRBJ2-7; v_call: TRBV27; cdr3_nt: TGTGCCAGCAGTTTATCAGGGCAGGGAACAAGGGACGAGCAGTACTTC; cdr3_aa: CASSLSGQGTRDEQYF
clone_size: -; d_call: TRBD1; j_call: TRBJ1-1; v_call: TRBV9; cdr3_nt: TGTGCCAGCAGCACGGGACAGGGAAGGAGCACTGAAGCTTTCTTT; cdr3_aa: CASSTGQGRSTEAFF
clone_size: -; d_call: -; j_call: TRBJ1-6; v_call: TRBV19; cdr3_nt: TGTGCCAGTAGTACAGGGTACGATAATTCACCCCTCCACTTT; cdr3_aa: CASSTGYDNSPLHF
clone_size: -; d_call: -; j_call: TRBJ2-1; v_call: TRBV5-4; cdr3_nt: TGTGCCAGCAGCTACGACACTGGATCTTACAATGAGCAGTTCTTC; cdr3_aa: CASSYDTGSYNEQFF
clone_size: -; d_call: TRBD1; j_call: TRBJ1-2; v_call: TRBV6-1; cdr3_nt: TGTGCCAGCAGTGAAACCTTGCCGGGGACAGTCACATCCTATGGCTACACCTTC; cdr3_aa: CASSETLPGTVTSYGYTF
clone_size: -; d_call: TRBD2; j_call: TRBJ2-1; v_call: TRBV27; cdr3_nt: TGTGCCAGCAGTTTAGGACTAGCGGACAATGAGCAGTTCTTC; cdr3_aa: CASSLGLADNEQFF
clone_size: once; d_call: -; j_call: TRBJ2-1; v_call: TRBV7-8; cdr3_nt: TGTGCCAGCAGCTTAGGTGGGCCTAATGAGCAGTTCTTC; cdr3_aa: CASSLGGPNEQFF